Listed here are 27 T cell receptor beta chains from one sample, sequenced in a study of response to subunit inactivated influenza vaccine. Via MiXCR, TCRdb re-called the RT-PCR reads, giving one row per CDR3 protein. The sample lists around 530,000 distinct CDR3 sequences, approximately 15% seen once, with less than 4% in the top ten. Specimen: CD4+ T cells sorted from PBMCs, collected less than 25 months after vaccination. The receptors shown here come from a man between 50 and 70 years old who received an inactivated influenza vaccine.

The chain couples TRBV3-1 to TRBJ2-1; D uncertain. The CDR3 totals 11 residues. Germline V gene lookup returns CDR1 LGHDT and CDR2 YNNKEL (reference sequence). Trimming shortened V by 6 bases and J by 5 bases, and 5 bases separated the two germline ends. The CDR3 is CASRSNNEQFF. The CDR3 DNA sequence: TGTGCCAGCAGGTCAAACAATGAGCAGTTCTTC.

The rearrangement joins TRBV4-3 to TRBJ2-5; D tentatively reads TRBD1 or TRBD2 (5 bases each). V was clipped by 0 bases and J by 6 bases, with 17 bases between them. Germline CDR1 LGHNA, CDR2 YSLEER. The CDR3 length is 16 residues. The CDR3 sequence is CASSQDMRGAVKTQYF. CDR3 DNA: TGCGCCAGCAGCCAAGATATGAGAGGGGCAGTAAAGACCCAGTACTTC.

This chain connects TRBV20-1 to TRBJ2-2, with TRBD1 identical over 7 bases. Germline assignment: CDR1 DFQATT and CDR2 SNEGSKA (reference sequence). The CDR3 is 17 amino acids. With V trimmed by 3 bases and J by 0 bases, 10 bases remained unmatched. In DNA form, the CDR3 reads TGCAGTGCTAGCTCCCCCACAGGGGCCGCGAACACCGGGGAGCTGTTTTTT. It yields the protein CSASSPTGAANTGELFF.

Only a few counts were recorded for this clonotype. The V call is TRBV7-8, the J call TRBJ2-2, with D perhaps matching TRBD1 or TRBD2 (6 bases each). The V end was cut by 6 bases, the J end by 1 base, with 24 bases between. Germline values: CDR1 SGHVS, CDR2 FQNEAQ. The CDR3 is 19 amino acids. The CDR3 protein is CASRAEVLTGARNTGELFF. In DNA, the CDR3 is TGTGCCAGCAGGGCCGAGGTCCTAACGGGGGCCCGGAACACCGGGGAGCTGTTTTTT. Full variable domain (remainder filled in from reference TRBV7-8 and TRBJ2-2): GAGVSQSPRYKVAKRGQDVALRCDPISGHVSLFWYQQALGQGPEFLTYFQNEAQLDKSGLPSDRFFAERPEGSVSTLKIQRTQQEDSAVYLCASRAEVLTGARNTGELFFGEGSRLTVL.

V usage is TRBV6-5 and J usage is TRBJ2-1; no firm D call. Germline V CDR1 and CDR2: MNHEY, SVGAGI. This CDR3 has 14 residues. V dropped 0 bases and J dropped 4 bases, with 7 bases sitting between them. CDR3 DNA: TGTGCCAGCAGTTACTCGGCTGGGTACAATGAGCAGTTCTTC. Its translation is CASSYSAGYNEQFF.

In this sample, this clonotype turned up a few times. V and J are TRBV20-1 and TRBJ2-2, with 8 bases identical to TRBD1. The junction had 6 bases not matched to a gene; V was cut back by 6 bases and J by 6 bases. CDR3 length: 13 amino acids. Germline CDR1 reads DFQATT; CDR2 reads SNEGSKA (reference sequence). The CDR3 bases are TGCAGTGCGAGGACAGGGAATCCCGGGGAGCTGTTTTTT. As protein: CSARTGNPGELFF.

This clonotype was seen more than once but under ten times. The J gene is TRBJ2-3, the V gene TRBV4-3; perhaps TRBD2 as D (6 bases). Trimming pared 0 bases from V and 5 bases from J, leaving 12 bases between. Germline V gene data show CDR1 as LGHNA and CDR2 as YSLEER. The CDR3 has 15 residues. CDR3 residues: CASSQDLSGGDTQYF. DNA of the CDR3: TGCGCCAGCAGCCAAGATCTTAGCGGAGGAGATACGCAGTATTTT.

There are a few counts of this clonotype. This chain joins TRBV7-2 and TRBJ2-7, with D perhaps TRBD2 (6 bases). The germline CDR1 and CDR2 sequences are SGHTA and FQGNSA. V was pared by 1 base and J by 7 bases, with 14 bases between. This CDR3 contains 14 residues. The CDR3 spells CASSLGLASLEQYF. The CDR3 nucleotides read TGTGCCAGCAGCTTAGGCCTAGCGTCCTTAGAGCAGTACTTC.

The rearrangement joins TRBV5-1 to TRBJ2-2; D call uncertain. V lost 0 bases and J 3 bases, leaving 15 bases between the germline ends. Germline V gene sequence: CDR1 SGHRS, CDR2 YFSETQ. This CDR3 spans 17 amino acids. In DNA, the CDR3 is TGCGCCAGCAGCTTGGGTATCGTGGGGTCGCACACCGGGGAGCTGTTTTTT. Encoded protein: CASSLGIVGSHTGELFF.

This chain uses TRBV5-1 with TRBJ1-1, with TRBD1 identical over 9 bases. This CDR3 contains 14 residues. Germline CDR1 is SGHRS and CDR2 is YFSETQ. Trimming took 7 bases from V and 4 from J; bases not matched to a gene: 8. The CDR3 protein is CASGGQGGPTEAFF. The CDR3 DNA reads as TGCGCCAGCGGGGGACAGGGTGGGCCCACTGAAGCTTTCTTT.

The chain links TRBV24-1 to TRBJ1-5; D is ambiguous. Trimming pared 3 bases from V and 5 bases from J, leaving 10 bases between. Germline CDR1 reads KGHDR; CDR2 reads SFDVKD. The CDR3 runs 14 residues. The CDR3 sequence: CATSDQWVDQPQHF. The DNA of the CDR3 is TGTGCCACCAGTGATCAGTGGGTGGATCAGCCCCAGCATTTT.

The chain couples TRBV7-9 to TRBJ2-2; the D is unclear. Trimming shortened V by 5 bases and J by 1 base, and 14 bases separated the two germline ends. This CDR3 spans 16 amino acids. Germline CDR1 reads SEHNR; CDR2 reads FQNEAQ (reference sequence). The CDR3 protein is CASSPKGNRNTGELFF. For the CDR3, the DNA is TGTGCCAGCAGCCCCAAGGGCAATCGGAACACCGGGGAGCTGTTTTTT.

The chain links TRBV15 to TRBJ1-3; D is undetermined. The length of the CDR3 is 16 residues. Trimming took 0 bases from V and 0 from J, leaving 9 bases between them. The V gene's germline CDR1 is LNHNV and CDR2 YYDKDF (reference sequence). CDR3 DNA: TGTGCCACCAGCAGAGACCTTTTCCCCTCTGGAAACACCATATATTTT. Protein product: CATSRDLFPSGNTIYF. Based on the CDR3 plus reference TRBV15 and TRBJ1-3, the full variable domain is DAMVIQNPRYQVTQFGKPVTLSCSQTLNHNVMYWYQQKSSQAPKLLFHYYDKDFNNEADTPDNFQSRRPNTSFCFLDIRSPGLGDTAMYLCATSRDLFPSGNTIYFGEGSWLTVV.

V gene TRBV6-1 combines with J gene TRBJ2-2; possibly TRBD1 for D (6 bases). Germline V CDR1 and CDR2: MNHNS, SASEGT. V dropped 6 bases and J dropped 2 bases, with 13 bases sitting between them. The CDR3 runs 15 residues. Written as DNA, the CDR3 is TGTGCCAGCAGACCGGGACATAGAAACACCGGGGAGCTGTTTTTT. Its translation: CASRPGHRNTGELFF.

The chain links TRBV6-2 or TRBV6-3 to TRBJ2-7, with D unresolved. V lost 6 bases and J 2 bases, leaving 5 bases between the germline ends. The germline gives CDR1 MNHEY, CDR2 SVGEGT. The CDR3 consists of 11 residues. The CDR3 sequence: CASSDAYEQYF. As DNA, the CDR3 is TGTGCCAGCAGCGATGCCTACGAGCAGTACTTC.

This clonotype was seen many times. V gene TRBV5-1 combines with J gene TRBJ2-7, with D tentatively TRBD1 (6 bases). The CDR3 has 14 amino acids. Germline V gene data show CDR1 as SGHRS and CDR2 as YFSETQ. The germline V and J ends were trimmed by 0 bases and 2 bases, with 9 bases remaining between them. Here the CDR3 reads CASSLAGTPYEQYF. CDR3 bases: TGCGCCAGCAGCTTGGCTGGGACACCCTACGAGCAGTACTTC.

This rearrangement joins TRBV20-1 to TRBJ2-5, with 9 bases identical to TRBD2. Germline values: CDR1 DFQATT, CDR2 SNEGSKA (reference sequence). CDR3 length: 14 amino acids. Trimming at V came to 5 bases and at J to 4 bases, leaving 8 bases not matched to a gene. The CDR3 loop is CSASGTSRAETQYF. The CDR3 DNA sequence: TGCAGTGCTTCAGGGACTAGCAGAGCAGAGACCCAGTACTTC.

CDR3 in amino acids: CASSSATSGGANEQFF. For the CDR3, the DNA is TGTGCCAGCAGCTCGGCGACTAGCGGGGGGGCCAATGAGCAGTTCTTC. The V call is TRBV11-2, the J call TRBJ2-1; 14 bases are a match to TRBD2. Trimming took 4 bases from V and 6 from J; bases not matched to a gene: 5. In germline, CDR1 is SGHAT, CDR2 FQNNGV. This CDR3 comprises 16 residues.

This clonotype was seen a few times. The chain joins TRBV27 to TRBJ2-3; 9 bases line up with TRBD2. The CDR3 is 14 amino acids. The germline V gene has CDR1 MNHEY and CDR2 SMNVEV (reference sequence). Losses at the gene ends were 9 bases for V and 2 bases for J; bases not matched to a gene: 6. CDR3 DNA: TGTGCCAGTAAGGGGACTAGCTTCACAGATACGCAGTATTTT. It encodes CASKGTSFTDTQYF.

This clonotype has more than one count but fewer than ten. This chain connects TRBV20-1 to TRBJ2-7; perhaps TRBD1 as D (6 bases). CDR3 length: 13 amino acids. Trimming took 1 base from V and 5 from J, leaving 12 bases between them. CDR1 DFQATT and CDR2 SNEGSKA come from the germline V gene (reference sequence). This chain's CDR3 is CSARVIQGNEQYF. DNA of the CDR3: TGCAGTGCTAGAGTTATACAGGGTAACGAGCAGTACTTC.

The chain links TRBV20-1 to TRBJ2-1, with D perhaps matching TRBD2 (6 bases). Looked up from germline, CDR1 is DFQATT and CDR2 is SNEGSKA (reference sequence). The CDR3 has 13 amino acids. Trimming shortened V by 1 base and J by 10 bases, and 14 bases separated the two germline ends. This CDR3 reads CSARGSGVGEQFF. In DNA form, the CDR3 reads TGCAGTGCTAGAGGGTCGGGAGTAGGAGAGCAGTTCTTC.

Only a few counts were recorded for this clonotype. The DNA of the CDR3 is TGCGCCAGCAGCCAAGCTTTTAGCGGGGGGGAGCTGTTTTTT. Translated, it gives CASSQAFSGGELFF. The chain uses TRBV4-1 and TRBJ2-2; TRBD2 matches 7 bases. This CDR3 spans 14 amino acids. Germline CDR1 is MGHRA and CDR2 is YSYEKL. With V trimmed by 1 base and J by 8 bases, 4 bases remained unmatched.

This clonotype has a count of ten or more. The J gene is TRBJ2-7, the V gene TRBV5-1, with 11 bases lining up with TRBD2. Trimming removed 4 bases from V and 6 bases from J; junction bases left unmatched: 15. Germline-derived CDR1 and CDR2 are SGHRS and YFSETQ. This CDR3 comprises 17 residues. CDR3 amino acids: CASSRMSGTSGMGEQYF. In DNA, the CDR3 is TGCGCCAGCAGCCGAATGTCCGGGACTAGCGGCATGGGCGAGCAGTACTTC.

The sample holds a few counts of this clonotype. V and J are TRBV9 and TRBJ2-5; D is perhaps TRBD1 or TRBD2 (6 bases each). There are 14 residues in the CDR3. Per the germline V gene, CDR1 is SGDLS and CDR2 is YYNGEE. Trimming took 3 bases from V and 5 from J, leaving 14 bases between them. The CDR3 region is CASSEQGGRETQYF. The DNA for the CDR3 is TGTGCCAGCAGCGAGCAAGGGGGGAGGGAGACCCAGTACTTC.

The genes are TRBV5-5 and TRBJ2-3; the D gene could be TRBD1 or TRBD2 (6 bases each). V was shortened by 6 bases and J by 6 bases, with 23 bases between the two germline ends. Germline V gives CDR1 SGHKS, CDR2 YYEKEE (reference sequence). The CDR3 has 16 residues. CDR3 sequence (DNA): TGTGCCAGCATGAGCGTAGGGGCGGGAAGGGGGGATACGCAGTATTTT. It encodes CASMSVGAGRGDTQYF.

A few counts support this clonotype. The chain employs TRBV5-1 and TRBJ2-3; no definite D call. This CDR3 is built from 15 residues. Trimming pared 6 bases from V and 1 base from J, leaving 15 bases between. Germline values: CDR1 SGHRS, CDR2 YFSETQ. CDR3 sequence: CASKGLITGTDTQYF. The CDR3 DNA reads as TGCGCCAGCAAAGGGCTCATAACAGGCACAGATACGCAGTATTTT.

This chain uses TRBV20-1 with TRBJ2-7; the match to TRBD1 covers 12 bases. With 5 bases clipped from V and 2 bases from J, the junction kept 7 bases outside the gene matches. Germline CDR1 reads DFQATT; CDR2 reads SNEGSKA (reference sequence). The CDR3 has 15 residues. The CDR3 DNA sequence: TGCAGTGCTCCCTGGGACAGGGGGCTTACCTACGAGCAGTACTTC. Encoded protein: CSAPWDRGLTYEQYF.